The table lists the clone carrying this T cell receptor (beta chain) with a few counts. Its antigen is as yet unknown. The sorted Tregs were CD4+CD25+CD127-/low cells. Study-level findings and limits: Whole repertoires were not studied in the larger cohort, only one V-J beta rearrangement.

The germline V and J ends were trimmed by 1 base and 9 bases, with 19 bases remaining between them. CDR1 is KGHSH, CDR2 LQKENI, per germline. This CDR3 spans 16 amino acids. After constant-region reverse-primer amplification, full-length variable regions underwent semi-nested PCR with Nested Universal Primer A. TCRdb passed the 5' RACE reads through MiXCR, listing each CDR3 protein once. The table records 12,000 or so distinct CDR3 sequences, roughly 51% of them present only once. This clonotype originated in a female donor with breast cancer. Material: tumor-infiltrating Tregs sorted from the breast tumor. The chain couples TRBV18 to TRBJ2-1, with D maybe TRBD1 (6 bases). CDR3 nucleotides: TGTGCCAGCTCACCACGGGGCAGGGGAGTATCCGGTGAGCAGTTCTTC. This encodes CASSPRGRGVSGEQFF.